The 16 T cell receptor beta chains listed next were all sequenced from one sample in a study of CXCR3 chemokines and chemotherapy response in bladder cancer. TCRdb re-called the PCR reads through MiXCR, storing one row per CDR3 protein. This table holds 2,000 to 3,000 distinct CDR3 sequences, 7.4% found once. The specimen was obtained from a patient whose treatment included neoadjuvant chemotherapy. The receptors were gathered from a human donor with bladder cancer that responded to neoadjuvant chemotherapy.

This chain uses TRBV7-9 with TRBJ1-3; D call uncertain. The ends were cut back, 4 bases at V and 5 bases at J, with 9 bases in the middle. CDR3 length equals 13 residues. Germline values: CDR1 SEHNR, CDR2 FQNEAQ (reference sequence). The CDR3 DNA reads as TGTGCCAGCAGCTCGAGACGGAGAAACACCATATATTTT. It translates to CASSSRRRNTIYF.

This clonotype is large within its sample. The V call is TRBV19, the J call TRBJ1-1; a weak D match, TRBD1 (5 bases). Germline lookup yields CDR1 LNHDA and CDR2 SQIVND (reference sequence). The CDR3 sequence is 13 residues long. The ends were cut back, 9 bases at V and 1 base at J, with 12 bases in the middle. The CDR3 loop reads CASKDSRNTEAFF. CDR3 nucleotide sequence: TGTGCCAGCAAAGACAGCCGGAACACTGAAGCTTTCTTT.

The gene calls are TRBV20-1 and TRBJ2-3, with D perhaps TRBD1 (5 bases). Germline V gene sequence: CDR1 DFQATT, CDR2 SNEGSKA (reference sequence). Trimming pared 5 bases from V and 5 bases from J, leaving 14 bases between. The CDR3 has 13 residues. CDR3 in amino acids: CSALGQGGDTQYF. In DNA, the CDR3 is TGCAGTGCTCTCGGTCAGGGTGGAGATACGCAGTATTTT.

This clonotype was picked up many times. The chain links TRBV13 to TRBJ2-5; 13 bases align to TRBD2. V lost 6 bases, J lost 4 bases, and 8 bases stayed unmatched. CDR1 PRHDT and CDR2 FYEKMQ come from the germline V gene (reference sequence). The CDR3 spans 16 residues. CDR3 coding DNA: TGTGCCAGCAGTGGACTAGCGGGGGATGGAGGAGAGACCCAGTACTTC. The encoded protein is CASSGLAGDGGETQYF.

This clonotype was seen many times. The chain recombines TRBV24-1 with TRBJ2-3; D uncertain. The V gene lost 1 base and the J gene lost 3 bases, with 4 bases spanning the gap. CDR1 and CDR2 from the germline V gene are KGHDR and SFDVKD. The CDR3 has 13 residues. Here the CDR3 reads CATSDFTTDTQYF. The DNA for the CDR3 is TGTGCCACCAGTGATTTCACGACAGATACGCAGTATTTT.

Within the sample, this clonotype is large. The chain recombines TRBV29-1 with TRBJ2-1; 10 bases are shared with TRBD1. Germline trimming cut 6 bases from V and 3 bases from J; bases unmatched to any gene: 11. Germline V gives CDR1 SQVTM, CDR2 ANQGSEA. CDR3 size: 16 residues. For the CDR3, the DNA is TGCAGCGTCCAGGGACAGGGGACCCGATACTACAATGAGCAGTTCTTC. It encodes CSVQGQGTRYYNEQFF.

In its sample, this clonotype was seen many times. V usage is TRBV15 and J usage is TRBJ2-5; D tentatively fits TRBD1 or TRBD2 (6 bases each). Trimming shortened V by 0 bases and J by 2 bases, and 13 bases separated the two germline ends. In germline, CDR1 is LNHNV, CDR2 YYDKDF (reference sequence). CDR3 length: 16 amino acids. CDR3 nucleotide sequence: TGTGCCACCAGCAGAGATCGGGGCGGGACACAAGAGACCCAGTACTTC. Translated: CATSRDRGGTQETQYF.

The CDR3, as DNA: TGTGCCAGCAGCCTGGGACAGGGAGTCTCAGATACGCAGTATTTT. This gives the protein CASSLGQGVSDTQYF. This rearrangement joins TRBV6-2 or TRBV6-3 to TRBJ2-3; 9 bases map to TRBD1. The CDR3 is 15 amino acids. V lost 6 bases, J lost 4 bases, and 8 bases stayed unmatched. The germline CDR1 and CDR2 sequences are MNHEY and SVGEGT.

Judged by abundance, this clonotype is medium-sized (0.01 to 0.1%). The V gene is TRBV18, the J gene TRBJ1-2; D perhaps matches TRBD1 (6 bases). The V and J ends lost 3 bases and 6 bases respectively, with 14 bases between them. Germline values: CDR1 KGHSH, CDR2 LQKENI. The length of the CDR3 is 14 residues. CDR3 bases: TGTGCCAGCTCACCGGACAGAACAGCCCATGGCTACACCTTC. Translating it yields CASSPDRTAHGYTF. Together with reference TRBV18 and TRBJ1-2, the CDR3 gives the full variable domain: NAGVMQNPRHLVRRRGQEARLRCSPMKGHSHVYWYRQLPEEGLKFMVYLQKENIIDESGMPKERFSAEFPKEGPSILRIQQVVRGDSAAYFCASSPDRTAHGYTFGSGTRLTVV.

This clonotype qualifies as medium-sized (0.01 to 0.1%). The chain is built from TRBV12-3 or TRBV12-4 and TRBJ2-1, with D perhaps TRBD1 or TRBD2 (5 bases each). Trimming removed 1 base from V and 3 bases from J, with 10 bases in between. This CDR3 comprises 15 residues. For the CDR3, the DNA is TGTGCCAGCAGTTTAGAGTGGGACCGCTACAATGAGCAGTTCTTC. It codes for CASSLEWDRYNEQFF.

In its sample, this clonotype ranks as medium-sized. This sequence joins TRBV6-1 and TRBJ1-5; the D is unclear. CDR3 size: 15 residues. V was trimmed by 3 bases and J by 7 bases, leaving 16 bases between them. Germline values: CDR1 MNHNS, CDR2 SASEGT. CDR3 region: CASSDRPSLGQPQHF. The DNA of the CDR3 is TGTGCCAGCAGTGATCGGCCTTCCCTGGGCCAGCCCCAGCATTTT.

This clonotype is termed medium-sized. The CDR3 loop reads CASSITDRGVNTEAFF. CDR3 in DNA: TGTGCCAGTAGTATAACCGACAGGGGGGTTAACACTGAAGCTTTCTTT. The chain carries TRBV19 and TRBJ1-1, with 9 bases that match TRBD1. The CDR3 length is 16 residues. Germline CDR1 reads LNHDA; CDR2 reads SQIVND (reference sequence). V was pared by 2 bases and J by 2 bases, with 6 bases of the junction left unmatched.

This clonotype counts as medium-sized (0.01 to 0.1%). Here the CDR3 DNA reads TGTGCCATCAGTGACCAGACAGGGGTAAGTCAGCCCCAGCATTTT. Its translation: CAISDQTGVSQPQHF. The gene calls are TRBV10-3 and TRBJ1-5, with 8 bases lining up with TRBD1. In germline, CDR1 is ENHRY, CDR2 SYGVKD. Trimming removed 3 bases from V and 6 bases from J; junction bases left unmatched: 7. This CDR3 spans 15 amino acids.

By its share, this clonotype is medium-sized. J is TRBJ1-1 and V is TRBV24-1; D uncertain. Germline loops: CDR1 KGHDR, CDR2 SFDVKD. CDR3 size: 14 residues. V gave up 0 bases and J gave up 10 bases, with 14 bases separating them. This CDR3 reads CATSDLEGEVGAFF. CDR3 bases: TGTGCCACCAGTGATTTGGAGGGTGAGGTGGGAGCTTTCTTT.

This clonotype ranks as medium-sized. The rearrangement links TRBV29-1 to TRBJ2-7; D call uncertain. The germline gives CDR1 SQVTM, CDR2 ANQGSEA. The ends were cut back, 4 bases at V and 4 bases at J, with 14 bases in the middle. This CDR3 has 13 residues. CDR3 residues: CSVAPTEPYEQYF. CDR3 DNA sequence: TGCAGCGTTGCTCCGACGGAACCATACGAGCAGTACTTC.

The chain has TRBV16 and TRBJ1-1; possibly TRBD1 for D (5 bases). Germline V gene data show CDR1 as KGHSY and CDR2 as FQNENV. CDR3 length equals 14 residues. The germline V and J ends were trimmed by 4 bases and 2 bases, with 11 bases remaining between them. CDR3 sequence: CASSRSTGNTEAFF. The CDR3 coding sequence is TGTGCCAGCAGCCGAAGTACAGGCAACACTGAAGCTTTCTTT.